Each of the 28 T cell receptor beta chains below was sequenced from the same sample in a study of beta chain features in type 1 diabetes. Expressed TCRB transcripts were sequenced, since all the RNA that had been isolated was reverse transcribed. Produced via immunoSEQ multiplex PCR; TCRdb's table is partial and in-frame only. The table has 240,000 or so clones, around 68% seen once. Sequenced sample: naive CD4+ T cells from blood. The receptors were gathered from a young man in good health.

This clone was picked up a small number of times. The V gene is TRBV30, the J gene TRBJ1-2, with D hard to call. V lost 5 bases and J 7 bases, leaving 14 bases between the germline ends. The germline V gene encodes CDR1 GTSNPN and CDR2 SVGIG (reference sequence). The CDR3 sequence is 12 residues long. CDR3 sequence (DNA): TGTGCCTGGGGAAGGGAGCTTCCTGGCTACACCTTC. Residues: CAWGRELPGYTF.

The V gene is TRBV30, the J gene TRBJ1-1; a weak D match, TRBD1 (5 bases). This CDR3 contains 12 residues. V lost 5 bases and J 4 bases, leaving 11 bases between the germline ends. CDR1 and CDR2 (germline): GTSNPN, SVGIG (reference sequence). This chain's CDR3 is CAWLGQSTEAFF. Here the CDR3 DNA reads TGTGCCTGGTTGGGGCAGTCCACTGAAGCTTTCTTT. The full variable domain, rest sourced from reference TRBV30 and TRBJ1-1, is SQTIHQWPATLVQPVGSPLSLECTVEGTSNPNLYWYRQAAGRGLQLLFYSVGIGQISSEVPQNLSASRPQDRQFILSSKKLLLSDSGFYLCAWLGQSTEAFFGQGTRLTVV.

This chain links TRBV27 with TRBJ1-1; 9 positions match TRBD1. Germline V gene lookup returns CDR1 MNHEY and CDR2 SMNVEV (reference sequence). The CDR3 sequence is 15 residues long. V lost 4 bases to trimming and J lost 5 bases; unmatched junction nucleotides: 8. CDR3 sequence: CASSSRDRDWTEAFF. DNA for the CDR3: TGTGCCAGCAGTTCTCGGGACAGGGATTGGACTGAAGCTTTCTTT.

This clone showed up just once. The chain employs TRBV5-4 and TRBJ1-4; 8 bases map to TRBD1. Looked up from germline, CDR1 is SGHNT and CDR2 is YYREEE (reference sequence). This CDR3 is built from 12 residues. The V and J ends lost 7 bases and 7 bases, in that order; junction bases with no gene match: 3. CDR3: CASGQGGEKLFF. The DNA of the CDR3 is TGTGCCAGCGGACAGGGTGGTGAAAAACTGTTTTTT. The whole variable domain, remainder taken from reference TRBV5-4 and TRBJ1-4, is ETGVTQSPTHLIKTRGQQVTLRCSSQSGHNTVSWYQQALGQGPQFIFQYYREEENGRGNFPPRFSGLQFPNYSSELNVNALELDDSALYLCASGQGGEKLFFGSGTQLSVL.

This chain links TRBV23-1 with TRBJ1-1, with no clear D. TRBV23-1 has ORF status, its function being uncertain. Trimming removed 1 base from V and 4 bases from J, with 4 bases in between. CDR3 size: 12 residues. CDR3 coding DNA: TGCGCCAGCAGTCAATGCAGCACTGAAGCTTTCTTT. This gives the protein CASSQCSTEAFF.

The chain is built from TRBV6-5 and TRBJ1-1; 7 bases map to TRBD1. J lost 0 bases, V lost 5 bases, and 0 bases had no gene match. The CDR3 consists of 13 residues. The germline CDR1 and CDR2 sequences are MNHEY and SVGAGI. In nucleotides, the CDR3 is TGTGCCAGCAGTGGGACAGTGAACACTGAAGCTTTCTTT. Encoded protein: CASSGTVNTEAFF.

This chain links TRBV12-5 with TRBJ2-1; 11 nucleotides agree with TRBD2. Germline-derived CDR1 and CDR2 are LGHNT and FRNRAP. J was trimmed by 13 bases and V by 2 bases; bases with no gene match: 4. There are 13 residues in the CDR3. The CDR3: CASGLSSGGHQFF. In DNA form, the CDR3 reads TGTGCTAGTGGTTTGTCTAGCGGGGGGCATCAGTTCTTC.

A note on this clone: At the DNA level, this CDR3 is encoded by other sequences in the same sample as well. V gene TRBV9 combines with J gene TRBJ2-2; D remains unclear. Germline CDR1 SGDLS, CDR2 YYNGEE. This CDR3 spans 12 amino acids. The V end lost 0 bases, the J end lost 6 bases, and 3 bases lay between the germline ends. The CDR3 reads CASSVDAGELFF. In DNA form, the CDR3 reads TGTGCCAGCAGCGTAGATGCCGGGGAGCTGTTTTTT.

The table lists this clone with a few counts. The same CDR3 is also encoded by other DNA sequences in this sample. The chain is built from TRBV27 and TRBJ2-2; no definite D call. This CDR3 contains 12 residues. V dropped 3 bases and J dropped 1 base, with 0 bases sitting between them. Germline values: CDR1 MNHEY, CDR2 SMNVEV (reference sequence). As DNA, the CDR3 is TGTGCCAGCAGTTTGAACACCGGGGAGCTGTTTTTT. It yields the protein CASSLNTGELFF.

For the CDR3, the DNA is TGCGCCAGCACCCTGGGCCTAGCGGAGTCCACAGATACGCAGTATTTT. Protein: CASTLGLAESTDTQYF. This chain connects TRBV5-1 to TRBJ2-3; 7 positions agree with TRBD2. V trimming: 6 bases; J trimming: 2 bases; junction bases outside the gene matches: 12. CDR1 SGHRS and CDR2 YFSETQ come from the germline V gene. The CDR3 runs 16 residues.

The V call is TRBV20-1, the J call TRBJ2-3; D is undetermined. This CDR3 has 11 residues. Per germline, CDR1 DFQATT and CDR2 SNEGSKA (reference sequence). V shed 5 bases and J shed 4 bases, with 7 bases lying between them. In nucleotides, the CDR3 is TGCAGTGCTGGCCAGTCAGATACGCAGTATTTT. Its translation: CSAGQSDTQYF.

This clone was seen only a few times. The chain combines TRBV29-1 with TRBJ2-7; TRBD2 matches 8 bases. Germline lookup yields CDR1 SQVTM and CDR2 ANQGSEA. The CDR3 runs 15 residues. V shed 4 bases and J 4 bases; nucleotides not matched to a gene: 12. In DNA, the CDR3 is TGCAGCGTTGCGTTTTTTGCGGGGGGCTTATACGAGCAGTACTTC. It encodes CSVAFFAGGLYEQYF.

This sequence joins TRBV7-2 and TRBJ2-1; D is unclear. Deletions cut 5 bases from V and 0 bases from J, with 23 bases between. The CDR3 has 19 amino acids. Germline V gene lookup returns CDR1 SGHTA and CDR2 FQGNSA. Written as DNA, the CDR3 is TGTGCCAGCAGCCCGTGGTGGATGGTAGCTCAGGACTCCTACAATGAGCAGTTCTTC. It codes for CASSPWWMVAQDSYNEQFF.

The V and J genes are TRBV30 and TRBJ2-3; TRBD2 matches 13 bases. Trimming at V came to 2 bases and at J to 6 bases, leaving 2 bases not matched to a gene. The CDR3 runs to 14 residues. The germline CDR1 and CDR2 sequences are GTSNPN and SVGIG (reference sequence). CDR3 nucleotide sequence: TGTGCCTGGAGTTTGGGACTAGCGGGGGATACGCAGTATTTT. Amino acids: CAWSLGLAGDTQYF.

This chain connects TRBV29-1 to TRBJ2-2; 9 bases line up with TRBD2. Germline V gene data show CDR1 as SQVTM and CDR2 as ANQGSEA. This CDR3 comprises 15 residues. The J segment lost 6 bases and the V segment lost 4 bases, leaving 9 bases of the junction unmatched. The CDR3 region is CSVAVWREGPGELFF. The CDR3 nucleotides read TGCAGCGTTGCAGTCTGGCGGGAGGGCCCCGGGGAGCTGTTTTTT.

The chain joins TRBV29-1 to TRBJ1-3; 8 nucleotides match TRBD1. Trimming took 6 bases from V and 3 from J; bases not matched to a gene: 4. The CDR3 contains 13 residues. From germline, CDR1 is SQVTM and CDR2 ANQGSEA. CDR3 residues: CSVRGLYGNTIYF. The CDR3 DNA follows: TGCAGCGTCAGGGGGCTTTATGGAAACACCATATATTTT.

This rearrangement joins TRBV29-1 to TRBJ1-1; D is undetermined. The CDR3 spans 14 residues. CDR1 is SQVTM and CDR2 is ANQGSEA in the germline V gene. V gave up 1 base and J gave up 1 base, with 10 bases separating them. CDR3 loop: CSVEGLYSNTEAFF. CDR3 DNA sequence: TGCAGCGTTGAAGGATTATACTCGAACACTGAAGCTTTCTTT.

To note about this clone: This CDR3 is also generated by other DNA sequences in the sample. The genes are TRBV7-2 and TRBJ2-1, with TRBD2 identical over 11 bases. The V and J ends lost 4 bases and 4 bases, in that order; junction bases with no gene match: 3. Germline V lookup: CDR1 SGHTA, CDR2 FQGNSA. This CDR3 has 15 amino acids. The CDR3 loop is CASSSTSGDYNEQFF. DNA for the CDR3: TGTGCCAGCAGCTCGACTAGCGGGGATTACAATGAGCAGTTCTTC.

The chain couples TRBV2 to TRBJ2-3; TRBD1 matches 7 bases. The CDR3 spans 13 residues. V trimming: 6 bases; J trimming: 5 bases; junction bases outside the gene matches: 5. Germline V gives CDR1 SNHLY, CDR2 FYNNEI. Here the CDR3 reads CASRGQGEDTQYF. The CDR3 coding sequence is TGTGCCAGCAGGGGCCAGGGGGAAGATACGCAGTATTTT.

This chain links TRBV28 with TRBJ2-2; D not resolved. This CDR3 has 13 residues. The germline V and J ends were trimmed by 11 bases and 0 bases, with 10 bases remaining between them. CDR1 and CDR2 (germline): MDHEN, SYDVKM. The CDR3 DNA reads TGTGCCTATCTGACACCGAACACCGGGGAGCTGTTTTTT. As protein: CAYLTPNTGELFF.

The chain joins TRBV20-1 to TRBJ1-1; TRBD1 matches 8 bases. V lost 5 bases, J lost 14 bases, and 10 bases stayed unmatched. Germline CDR1 is DFQATT and CDR2 is SNEGSKA (reference sequence). The CDR3 runs 11 residues. The CDR3 DNA follows: TGCAGTGCTGAGGACAGGGCGTCCTTCTTCTTT. Translation: CSAEDRASFFF.

The rearrangement links TRBV7-8 to TRBJ2-5; D is undetermined. Germline V gene data show CDR1 as SGHVS and CDR2 as FQNEAQ. Trimming pared 6 bases from V and 2 bases from J, leaving 13 bases between. The CDR3 sequence is 14 residues long. CDR3 region: CASSSKRFQETQYF. The CDR3 coding sequence is TGTGCCAGCAGTTCTAAACGGTTTCAAGAGACCCAGTACTTC.

The rearrangement joins TRBV7-9 to TRBJ1-2; TRBD1 matches 9 bases. Losses at the gene ends were 5 bases for V and 4 bases for J; bases not matched to a gene: 8. Germline V gene lookup returns CDR1 SEHNR and CDR2 FQNEAQ (reference sequence). This CDR3 region has 15 residues. Here the CDR3 DNA reads TGTGCCAGCAGCCGTCCCGGGACAGGGACCTATGGCTACACCTTC. Its protein product is CASSRPGTGTYGYTF. The entire variable domain, with the rest obtained from reference TRBV7-9 and TRBJ1-2, is as follows: DTGVSQNPRHKITKRGQNVTFRCDPISEHNRLYWYRQTLGQGPEFLTYFQNEAQLEKSRLLSDRFSAERPKGSFSTLEIQRTEQGDSAMYLCASSRPGTGTYGYTFGSGTRLTVV.

This clone was found a few times. This sequence joins TRBV6-5 and TRBJ2-3; D might be TRBD1 or TRBD2, each matching 5 bases. This CDR3 has 15 residues. V was clipped by 5 bases and J by 5 bases, with 17 bases between them. CDR1 and CDR2 from the germline V gene are MNHEY and SVGAGI. CDR3 loop: CASSKTGTTRDTQYF. CDR3 nucleotide sequence: TGTGCCAGCAGTAAAACTGGGACCACTCGAGATACGCAGTATTTT.

The chain joins TRBV14 to TRBJ2-5; D is ambiguous. This CDR3 spans 11 amino acids. The V end was cut by 5 bases, the J end by 4 bases, with 5 bases between. Germline CDR1 and CDR2: SGHDN and FVKESK. CDR3 in DNA: TGTGCCAGCAGCTTAAGAGAGACCCAGTACTTC. This translates into CASSLRETQYF.

The gene calls are TRBV19 and TRBJ2-1, with 12 bases identical to TRBD2. The CDR3 is 16 amino acids. V lost 3 bases to trimming and J lost 7 bases; unmatched junction nucleotides: 7. Germline CDR1 reads LNHDA; CDR2 reads SQIVND (reference sequence). CDR3 sequence reads: CASSILTSGSMNEQFF. CDR3 bases: TGTGCCAGTAGTATTTTGACTAGCGGGAGTATGAATGAGCAGTTCTTC.

CDR3 coding DNA: TGTGCCTGGGACAGGGGCCACTACGAGCAGTACTTC. Protein: CAWDRGHYEQYF. V and J are TRBV30 and TRBJ2-7, with 8 bases lining up with TRBD1. Unmatched junction bases numbered 3, after V lost 5 bases and J lost 3 bases. Germline assignment: CDR1 GTSNPN and CDR2 SVGIG (reference sequence). CDR3 size: 12 residues.

The CDR3 region is CASSQDPAGGYNEQFF. In DNA form, the CDR3 reads TGCGCCAGCAGCCAAGATCCCGCGGGGGGGTACAATGAGCAGTTCTTC. The chain combines TRBV4-3 with TRBJ2-1; 9 bases map to TRBD2. Germline trimming cut 0 bases from V and 4 bases from J; bases unmatched to any gene: 4. This CDR3 has 16 amino acids. Germline lookup yields CDR1 LGHNA and CDR2 YSLEER.